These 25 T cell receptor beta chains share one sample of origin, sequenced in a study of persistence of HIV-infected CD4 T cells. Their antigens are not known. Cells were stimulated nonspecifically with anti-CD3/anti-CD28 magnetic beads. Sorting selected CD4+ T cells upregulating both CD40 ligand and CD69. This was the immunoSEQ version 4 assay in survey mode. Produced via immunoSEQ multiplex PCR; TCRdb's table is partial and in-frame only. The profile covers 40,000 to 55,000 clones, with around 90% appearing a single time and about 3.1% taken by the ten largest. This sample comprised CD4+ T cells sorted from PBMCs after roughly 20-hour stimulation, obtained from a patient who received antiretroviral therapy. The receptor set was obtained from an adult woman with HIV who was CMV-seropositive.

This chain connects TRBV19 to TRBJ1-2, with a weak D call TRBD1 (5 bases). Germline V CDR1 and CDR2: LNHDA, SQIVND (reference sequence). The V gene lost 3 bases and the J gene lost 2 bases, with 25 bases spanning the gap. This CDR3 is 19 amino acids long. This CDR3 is CASSIIISGGRAINYGYTF. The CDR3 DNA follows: TGTGCCAGTAGTATTATTATATCTGGCGGCAGGGCGATAAACTATGGCTACACCTTC. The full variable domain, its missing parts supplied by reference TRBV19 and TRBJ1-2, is DGGITQSPKYLFRKEGQNVTLSCEQNLNHDAMYWYRQDPGQGLRLIYYSQIVNDFQKGDIAEGYSVSREKKESFPLTVTSAQKNPTAFYLCASSIIISGGRAINYGYTFGSGTRLTVV.

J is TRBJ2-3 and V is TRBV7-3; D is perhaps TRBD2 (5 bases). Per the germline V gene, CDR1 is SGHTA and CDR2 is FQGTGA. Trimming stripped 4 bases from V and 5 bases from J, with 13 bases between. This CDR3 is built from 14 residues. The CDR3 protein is CASSSGESQDTQYF. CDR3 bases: TGTGCCAGCAGCTCCGGGGAATCACAAGATACGCAGTATTTT.

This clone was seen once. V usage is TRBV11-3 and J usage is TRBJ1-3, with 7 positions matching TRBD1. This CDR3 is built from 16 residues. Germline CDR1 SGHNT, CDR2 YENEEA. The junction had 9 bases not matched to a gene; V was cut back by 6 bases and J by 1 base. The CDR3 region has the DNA TGTGCCAGCAGTCAGGGACAGCGATTATCTGGAAACACCATATATTTT. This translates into CASSQGQRLSGNTIYF.

CDR3 loop: CASSPPSSYEQYF. CDR3 nucleotide sequence: TGTGCCAGCAGTCCCCCGTCCTCCTACGAGCAGTACTTC. The rearrangement uses TRBV2 and TRBJ2-7; D is unclear. Trimming took off 5 bases at V and 0 bases at J, with 8 bases between the two ends. The CDR3 spans 13 residues. Per the germline V gene, CDR1 is SNHLY and CDR2 is FYNNEI. The complete variable domain, with remaining parts taken from reference TRBV2 and TRBJ2-7, reads EPEVTQTPSHQVTQMGQEVILRCVPISNHLYFYWYRQILGQKVEFLVSFYNNEISEKSEIFDDQFSVERPDGSNFTLKIRSTKLEDSAMYFCASSPPSSYEQYFGPGTRLTVT.

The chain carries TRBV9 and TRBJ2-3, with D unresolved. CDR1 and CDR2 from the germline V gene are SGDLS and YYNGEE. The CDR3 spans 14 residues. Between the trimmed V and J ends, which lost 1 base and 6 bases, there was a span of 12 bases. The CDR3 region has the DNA TGTGCCAGCAGCGTAACGACTGATGGGGATACGCAGTATTTT. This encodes CASSVTTDGDTQYF.

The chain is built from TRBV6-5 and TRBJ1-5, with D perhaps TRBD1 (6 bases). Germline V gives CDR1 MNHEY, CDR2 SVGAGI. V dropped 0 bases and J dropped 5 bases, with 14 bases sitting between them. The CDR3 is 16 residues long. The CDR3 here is CASSYSGRGTHQPQHF. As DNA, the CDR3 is TGTGCCAGCAGTTACTCGGGAAGGGGGACGCATCAGCCCCAGCATTTT.

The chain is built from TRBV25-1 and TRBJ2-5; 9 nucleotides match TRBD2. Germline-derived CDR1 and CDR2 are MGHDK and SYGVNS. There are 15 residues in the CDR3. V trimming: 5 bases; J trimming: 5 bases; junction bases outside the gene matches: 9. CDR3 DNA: TGTGCCAGCAGTCGAGCGGGGGGTTCGTTGGAGACCCAGTACTTC. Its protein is CASSRAGGSLETQYF.

The CDR3 nucleotides are TGTGCCAGCAGGTCTCCGGGACAGTTCAACACTGAAGCTTTCTTT. Protein sequence: CASRSPGQFNTEAFF. The rearrangement links TRBV6-5 to TRBJ1-1, with 7 bases aligning to TRBD1. This CDR3 region has 15 residues. From germline, CDR1 is MNHEY and CDR2 SVGAGI. V lost 6 bases to trimming and J lost 2 bases; unmatched junction nucleotides: 9.

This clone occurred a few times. CDR3 loop: CASSAQGRIPNGYTF. Here the CDR3 DNA reads TGTGCCAGCAGCGCGCAGGGGAGGATACCAAATGGCTACACCTTC. The chain combines TRBV7-2 with TRBJ1-2; TRBD1 is a possible D gene (6 bases). Germline V CDR1 and CDR2: SGHTA, FQGNSA. CDR3 length: 15 residues. V lost 5 bases to trimming and J lost 6 bases, with 19 bases between them.

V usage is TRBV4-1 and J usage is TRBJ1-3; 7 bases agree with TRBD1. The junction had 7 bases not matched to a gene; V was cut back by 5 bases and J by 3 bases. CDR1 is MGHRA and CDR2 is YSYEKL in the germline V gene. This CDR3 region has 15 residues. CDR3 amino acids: CASSSGTVNGNTIYF. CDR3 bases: TGCGCCAGCAGCTCCGGGACAGTAAATGGAAACACCATATATTTT.

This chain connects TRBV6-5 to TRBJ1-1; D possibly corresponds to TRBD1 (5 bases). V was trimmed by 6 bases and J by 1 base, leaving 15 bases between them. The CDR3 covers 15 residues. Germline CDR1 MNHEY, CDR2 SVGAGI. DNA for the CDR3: TGTGCCAGCAGCAACGGGGGACCGCCGAACACTGAAGCTTTCTTT. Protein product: CASSNGGPPNTEAFF.

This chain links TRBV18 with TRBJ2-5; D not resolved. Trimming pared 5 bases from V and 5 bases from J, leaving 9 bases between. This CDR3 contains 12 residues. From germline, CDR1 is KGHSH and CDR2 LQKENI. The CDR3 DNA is TGTGCCAGCTCAGAGTCAAGGGAGACCCAGTACTTC. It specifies CASSESRETQYF.

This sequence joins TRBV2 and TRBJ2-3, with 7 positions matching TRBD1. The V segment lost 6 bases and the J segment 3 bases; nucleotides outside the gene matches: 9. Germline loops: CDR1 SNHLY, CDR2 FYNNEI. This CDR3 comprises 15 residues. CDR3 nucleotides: TGTGCCAGCAGCCGATCGGGGACAGATACAGATACGCAGTATTTT. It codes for CASSRSGTDTDTQYF.

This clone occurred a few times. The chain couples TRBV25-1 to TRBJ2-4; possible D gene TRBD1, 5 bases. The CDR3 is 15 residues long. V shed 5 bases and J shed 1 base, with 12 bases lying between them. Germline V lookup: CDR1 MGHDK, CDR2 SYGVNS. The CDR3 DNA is TGTGCCAGCAGTATTCAAAAGGGGGCCAAAAACATTCAGTACTTC. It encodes CASSIQKGAKNIQYF.

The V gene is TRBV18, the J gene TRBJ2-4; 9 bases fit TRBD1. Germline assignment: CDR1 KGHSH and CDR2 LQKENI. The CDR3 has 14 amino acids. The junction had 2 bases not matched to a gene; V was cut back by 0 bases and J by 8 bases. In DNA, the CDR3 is TGTGCCAGCTCACCACCGGACAGGGGACACATTCAGTACTTC. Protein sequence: CASSPPDRGHIQYF.

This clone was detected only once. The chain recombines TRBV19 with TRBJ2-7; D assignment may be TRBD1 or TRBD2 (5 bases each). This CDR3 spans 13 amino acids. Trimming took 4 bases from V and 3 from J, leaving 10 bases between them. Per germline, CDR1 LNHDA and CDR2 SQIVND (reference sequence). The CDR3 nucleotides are TGTGCCAGTAGTAGGGGACCCCTCTACGAGCAGTACTTC. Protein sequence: CASSRGPLYEQYF.

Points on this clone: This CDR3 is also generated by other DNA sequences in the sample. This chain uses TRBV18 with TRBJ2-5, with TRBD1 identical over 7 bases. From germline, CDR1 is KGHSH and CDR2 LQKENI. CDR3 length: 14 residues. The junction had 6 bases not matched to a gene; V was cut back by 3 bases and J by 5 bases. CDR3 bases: TGTGCCAGCTCACCGCGACAGGGAGAGGAGACCCAGTACTTC. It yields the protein CASSPRQGEETQYF.

The CDR3, as DNA: TGTGCCAGTACCCCTGGTGGTCGGCTCGGGACCGAGCAGTTCTTC. It yields the protein CASTPGGRLGTEQFF. The chain recombines TRBV19 with TRBJ2-1; D may be TRBD1 or TRBD2 (5 bases each). Germline V CDR1 and CDR2: LNHDA, SQIVND (reference sequence). The germline V and J ends were trimmed by 7 bases and 10 bases, with 23 bases remaining between them. This CDR3 contains 15 residues.

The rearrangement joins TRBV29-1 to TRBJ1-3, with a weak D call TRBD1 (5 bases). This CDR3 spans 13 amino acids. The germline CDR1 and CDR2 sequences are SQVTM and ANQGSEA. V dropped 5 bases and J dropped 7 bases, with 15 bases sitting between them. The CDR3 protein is CSVSNGHLNTIYF. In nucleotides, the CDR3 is TGCAGCGTTTCTAATGGACATTTGAACACCATATATTTT.

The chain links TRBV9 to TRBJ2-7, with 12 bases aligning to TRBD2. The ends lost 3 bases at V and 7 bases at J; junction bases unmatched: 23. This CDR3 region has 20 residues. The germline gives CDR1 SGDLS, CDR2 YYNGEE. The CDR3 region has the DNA TGTGCCAGCAGCGCCTTGCGAGTGGGACTAGCGGGCTCACGATGGGGGGAGCAGTACTTC. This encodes CASSALRVGLAGSRWGEQYF. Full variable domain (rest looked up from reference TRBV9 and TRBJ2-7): DSGVTQTPKHLITATGQRVTLRCSPRSGDLSVYWYQQSLDQGLQFLIQYYNGEERAKGNILERFSAQQFPDLHSELNLSSLELGDSALYFCASSALRVGLAGSRWGEQYFGPGTRLTVT.

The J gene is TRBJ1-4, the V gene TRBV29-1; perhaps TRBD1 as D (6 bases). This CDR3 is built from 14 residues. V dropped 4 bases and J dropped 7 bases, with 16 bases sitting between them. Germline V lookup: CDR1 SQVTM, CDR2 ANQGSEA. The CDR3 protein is CSVVAGAGAEKLFF. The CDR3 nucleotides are TGCAGCGTTGTCGCAGGGGCGGGGGCTGAAAAACTGTTTTTT.

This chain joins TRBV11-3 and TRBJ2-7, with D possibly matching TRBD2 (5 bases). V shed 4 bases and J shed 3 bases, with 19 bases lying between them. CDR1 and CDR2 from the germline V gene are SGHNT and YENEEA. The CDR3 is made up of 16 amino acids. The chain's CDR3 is CASSYSSPGSGYEQYF. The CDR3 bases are TGTGCCAGCAGCTACTCCTCACCGGGGAGCGGCTACGAGCAGTACTTC.

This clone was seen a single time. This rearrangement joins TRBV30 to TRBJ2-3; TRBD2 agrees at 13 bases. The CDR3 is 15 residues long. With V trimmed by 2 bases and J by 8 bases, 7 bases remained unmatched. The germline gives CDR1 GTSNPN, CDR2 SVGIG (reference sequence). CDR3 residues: CAWSPTSGGARTQYF. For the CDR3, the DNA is TGTGCCTGGAGTCCAACTAGCGGGGGGGCCCGTACGCAGTATTTT.

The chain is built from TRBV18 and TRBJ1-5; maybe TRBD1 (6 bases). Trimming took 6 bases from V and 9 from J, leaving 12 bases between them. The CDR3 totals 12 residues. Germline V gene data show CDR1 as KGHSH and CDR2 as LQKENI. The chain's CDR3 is CASSRDKGPQHF. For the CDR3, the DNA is TGTGCCAGCTCCCGGGACAAGGGGCCCCAGCATTTT.

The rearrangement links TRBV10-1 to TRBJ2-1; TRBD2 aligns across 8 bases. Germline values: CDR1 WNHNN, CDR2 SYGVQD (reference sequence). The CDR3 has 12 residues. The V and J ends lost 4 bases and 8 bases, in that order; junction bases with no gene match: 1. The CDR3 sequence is CASSAGGDEQFF. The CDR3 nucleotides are TGCGCCAGCAGTGCCGGGGGGGATGAGCAGTTCTTC.